This T cell receptor (beta chain) is from a study of response to subunit inactivated influenza vaccine (dated by TCRdb to 2016 to 2019). In the study overall: Deep quantitative T cell receptor repertoire profiling was used in the study to track responses to a trivalent subunit inactivated influenza vaccine.

Libraries were prepared through RT-PCR. Sequencing took place on an Illumina HiSeq 2500. TCRdb reprocessing: public reads trimmed at Q25 with fastp, clones called with MiXCR, in-frame beta chains kept. Duplicate CDR3 protein sequences are folded into a single record with the most common DNA and genes. A total of 160,000 or so distinct CDR3 sequences appear in this sample, about 11% of them only once. The ten largest clones capture 9.5% to 15% of the sample. This clonotype was seen repeatedly, ten times or more. No antigen is known for it. Nothing much larger sits one base from this clone, and base qualities are not available. Summary of the overall study and its limitations: The authors proposed that each seasonal influenza vaccination may bring in only a limited number of new T cells.

In light of the paper, this sample's time point label describes: 45 days after influenza vaccine administration. The source material was non-naive T cells sorted from PBMCs, sampled about 40 days after vaccination. The cell subset or site label of this sample denotes: memory T cell fraction. The source is a middle-aged man who received an inactivated influenza vaccine. Donor details come from another sample of the same person, matched by shared clones.

The DNA sequence follows: TGCGCCAGCAGCCCGGATTGGGGGGCTGAGCAGTTCTTC. Its amino acids are CASSPDWGAEQFF. The rearrangement combines TRBV5-1 with TRBJ2-1; the D gene is tentatively TRBD1 or TRBD2, each matching 6 bases. V and J lose 4 bases and 9 bases, and a span of 14 bases separates them. CDR1 and CDR2 are drawn from the germline V gene: SGHRS, YFSETQ. Its CDR3 holds 13 amino acids, cysteine through phenylalanine. Only the CDR3 portion is preserved as DNA: 39 bases, with reading frame beginning at the first base.